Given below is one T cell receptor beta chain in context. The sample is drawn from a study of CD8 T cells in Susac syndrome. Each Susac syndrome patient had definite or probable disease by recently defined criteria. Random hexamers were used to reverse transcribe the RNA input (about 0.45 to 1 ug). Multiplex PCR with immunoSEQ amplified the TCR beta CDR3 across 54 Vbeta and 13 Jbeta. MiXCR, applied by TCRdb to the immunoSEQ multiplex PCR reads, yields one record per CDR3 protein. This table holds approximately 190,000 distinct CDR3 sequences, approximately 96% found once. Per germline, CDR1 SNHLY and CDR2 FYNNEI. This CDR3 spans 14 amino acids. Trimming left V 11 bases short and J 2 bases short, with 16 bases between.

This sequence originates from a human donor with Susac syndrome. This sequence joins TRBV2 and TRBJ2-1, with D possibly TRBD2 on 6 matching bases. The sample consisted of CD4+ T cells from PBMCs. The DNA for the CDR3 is TGTGCCGGAGGTCTGGGGGGTCCCTACAATGAGCAGTTCTTC. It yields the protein CAGGLGGPYNEQFF.